These 6 T cell receptor beta chains were sequenced from one sample in a study of human T cells and chemical hapten exposure. The time point is: patch test 1, 2 weeks after DPC sensitization. Treatment here: therapeutic diphenylcyclopropenone sensitization with weekly scalp DPC. Unfractionated whole blood was the source of the extracted total RNA. TCRdb reprocessed the RACE reads via MiXCR and lists one record per CDR3 protein. The table has 40,000 or so distinct CDR3 sequences, under 4.5% seen once. Material: whole blood, obtained in connection with sensitization to the hapten diphenylcyclopropenone (DPC). The source is a man aged 50 to 60 with alopecia areata. Some clones in this sample may be carry-over from other donors' samples.

This clonotype came up many times. The chain combines TRBV20-1 with TRBJ2-5; D possibly matches TRBD1 or TRBD2 (5 bases each). The CDR3 length is 13 residues. Deletions cut 8 bases from V and 5 bases from J, with 18 bases between. The germline V gene has CDR1 DFQATT and CDR2 SNEGSKA (reference sequence). Written as DNA, the CDR3 is TGCAGTCCCGTACGAGGGGCAGGGGAGACCCAGTACTTC. It encodes CSPVRGAGETQYF.

To note about this clonotype: One base away lies a much larger clone, so this may be a sequencing read error. This chain links TRBV7-3 with TRBJ2-3; 7 nucleotides match TRBD1. CDR1 is SGHTA, CDR2 FQGTGA, per germline. CDR3 length: 16 amino acids. This CDR3 reads CVSSLWGRTGTDTQYF. CDR3 DNA sequence: TGTGTCAGCAGCTTATGGGGTAGGACAGGTACAGATACGCAGTATTTT.

This clonotype was seen repeatedly, ten times or more. The genes are TRBV5-1 and TRBJ1-2; possible D gene TRBD1, 5 bases. V lost 3 bases, J lost 4 bases, and 22 bases lay in between. The CDR3 sequence is 17 residues long. Germline CDR1 and CDR2: SGHRS and YFSETQ. CDR3 nucleotide sequence: TGCGCCAGCAGCTGGGACGCCGGGACGGGGGGAATCTATGGCTACACCTTC. Translating gives CASSWDAGTGGIYGYTF.

This clonotype was seen many times. The chain uses TRBV30 and TRBJ1-3, with unresolved D. There are 12 residues in the CDR3. The germline gives CDR1 GTSNPN, CDR2 SVGIG (reference sequence). The V end lost 3 bases, the J end lost 1 base, and 4 bases lay between the germline ends. The CDR3 nucleotides are TGTGCCTGGAGGGGATCTGGAAACACCATATATTTT. This sequence encodes CAWRGSGNTIYF.

This clonotype turned up a few times. J is TRBJ2-5 and V is TRBV28; D is unclear. Germline V gives CDR1 MDHEN, CDR2 SYDVKM. This CDR3 comprises 13 residues. The ends were cut back, 3 bases at V and 2 bases at J, with 7 bases in the middle. The CDR3 spells CASSFSGQETQYF. CDR3 coding DNA: TGTGCCAGCAGTTTTTCCGGGCAAGAGACCCAGTACTTC.

In its sample, this clonotype was seen many times. The chain uses TRBV11-1 and TRBJ2-2; 9 bases are shared with TRBD2. V dropped 3 bases and J dropped 5; count of bases not matched to a gene: 7. Germline-derived CDR1 and CDR2 are SGHAT and FQDESV (reference sequence). CDR3 length equals 16 residues. The CDR3: CASSFGLALETGELFF. In DNA form, the CDR3 reads TGTGCCAGCAGCTTTGGACTAGCGCTCGAAACCGGGGAGCTGTTTTTT.